Presented here are 13 T cell receptor beta chains from one specimen sequenced in a study of shared clonotypes between healthy human individuals. Terminally differentiated effector memory CD45RA+ cells were excluded from the naive CD8 cells, which were CD45RO-negative and positively selected for CCR7. Only in-frame clones appear in the TCRdb table, and some are missing; sequencing was by immunoSEQ multiplex PCR. The sample shows 2 million to 2.5 million clones, about 95% of them seen only once. Source material: naive CD8+ T cells sorted from blood. These receptors were collected from a young man in good health.

The CDR3 region has the DNA TGCGCCAGCAGTGACCGGGACAGGGTCACAGATACGCAGTATTTT. This gives the protein CASSDRDRVTDTQYF. The chain combines TRBV10-1 with TRBJ2-3; the match to TRBD1 covers 9 bases. The CDR3 has 15 amino acids. After removal of 3 bases from V and 2 bases from J, the junction contained 3 bases not matched to a gene. The germline CDR1 and CDR2 sequences are WNHNN and SYGVQD (reference sequence).

V gene TRBV29-1 combines with J gene TRBJ2-7; TRBD1 aligns across 8 bases. The germline gives CDR1 SQVTM, CDR2 ANQGSEA. V lost 1 base and J lost 5; bases outside the gene matches: 10. The CDR3 totals 15 residues. The CDR3 region has the DNA TGCAGCGTTGAAGTGGCGGACAGGGTGTATCACGAGCAGTACTTC. Protein: CSVEVADRVYHEQYF.

On this clone itself: The identical CDR3 is also encoded by other nucleotide sequences in the sample. This sequence joins TRBV5-1 and TRBJ2-3; TRBD2 is a possible D gene (6 bases). V lost 2 bases, J lost 0 bases, and 10 bases lay in between. This CDR3 comprises 15 residues. In germline, CDR1 is SGHRS, CDR2 YFSETQ. The DNA of the CDR3 is TGCGCCAGCAGCTTTGGGACTCTTAGCACAGATACGCAGTATTTT. Protein: CASSFGTLSTDTQYF.

V and J are TRBV5-6 and TRBJ1-2; TRBD1 might be the D (6 bases). The V end was cut by 0 bases, the J end by 1 base, with 10 bases between. Per the germline V gene, CDR1 is SGHDT and CDR2 is YYEEEE. The CDR3 runs to 15 residues. CDR3 in amino acids: CASSLGQGSNYGYTF. The CDR3 DNA sequence: TGTGCCAGCAGCTTGGGGCAGGGGAGTAACTATGGCTACACCTTC.

The chain links TRBV5-6 to TRBJ1-4, with unresolved D. The ends were cut back, 0 bases at V and 2 bases at J, with 17 bases in the middle. Per the germline V gene, CDR1 is SGHDT and CDR2 is YYEEEE. This CDR3 has 18 residues. CDR3 nucleotide sequence: TGTGCCAGCAGCTTGGCCGAAGGGATGTGGGCGACTAATGAAAAACTGTTTTTT. Amino acid sequence: CASSLAEGMWATNEKLFF. Together with reference TRBV5-6 and TRBJ1-4, the CDR3 gives the full variable domain: DAGVTQSPTHLIKTRGQQVTLRCSPKSGHDTVSWYQQALGQGPQFIFQYYEEEERQRGNFPDRFSGHQFPNYSSELNVNALLLGDSALYLCASSLAEGMWATNEKLFFGSGTQLSVL.

The rearrangement joins TRBV9 to TRBJ2-5; TRBD2 matches at 7 bases. CDR3 length equals 15 residues. Trimming at V came to 0 bases and at J to 5 bases, leaving 7 bases not matched to a gene. Germline lookup yields CDR1 SGDLS and CDR2 YYNGEE. Written as DNA, the CDR3 is TGTGCCAGCAGCGTAGAAGGACTAGAATGGGAGACCCAGTACTTC. Protein product: CASSVEGLEWETQYF.

This clone was counted between two and nine times. The chain uses TRBV7-6 and TRBJ2-7, with 8 bases lining up with TRBD1. CDR3 length: 14 residues. Per the germline V gene, CDR1 is SGHVS and CDR2 is FNYEAQ. Trimming cost V 1 base and J 2 bases; bases outside gene matches: 1. This CDR3 reads CASSLGDRTYEQYF. CDR3 bases: TGTGCCAGCAGCTTAGGGGACAGGACCTACGAGCAGTACTTC.

This chain joins TRBV19 and TRBJ2-1, with TRBD2 matching over 10 bases. In germline, CDR1 is LNHDA, CDR2 SQIVND (reference sequence). With 1 base clipped from V and 6 bases from J, the junction kept 6 bases outside the gene matches. The CDR3 runs to 16 residues. The DNA of the CDR3 is TGTGCCAGTAGTATAGTCGGTAGCGGGGGGCTCAATGAGCAGTTCTTC. Protein product: CASSIVGSGGLNEQFF.

This sequence joins TRBV4-1 and TRBJ1-5, with D unclear. V was pared by 2 bases and J by 0 bases, with 5 bases between. The CDR3 is 14 amino acids. Germline CDR1 reads MGHRA; CDR2 reads YSYEKL. The CDR3 protein is CASSQPASNQPQHF. CDR3 nucleotides: TGCGCCAGCAGCCAACCAGCTAGCAATCAGCCCCAGCATTTT.

J is TRBJ2-2 and V is TRBV9; D ambiguous. Germline V gene data show CDR1 as SGDLS and CDR2 as YYNGEE. The CDR3 covers 14 residues. V lost 3 bases to trimming and J lost 2 bases, with 8 bases between them. The CDR3 spells CASSETQNTGELFF. The CDR3 DNA reads TGTGCCAGCAGCGAGACACAAAACACCGGGGAGCTGTTTTTT.

The genes are TRBV5-4 and TRBJ2-7; 9 bases map to TRBD1. Per germline, CDR1 SGHNT and CDR2 YYREEE (reference sequence). With V trimmed by 4 bases and J by 5 bases, 10 bases remained unmatched. This CDR3 has 15 residues. CDR3 amino acids: CASSHMGQGVHEQYF. DNA of the CDR3: TGTGCCAGCAGCCACATGGGACAGGGTGTCCACGAGCAGTACTTC.

This clone occurred a few times. The chain links TRBV5-1 to TRBJ2-7; 12 positions match TRBD2. The CDR3 spans 16 residues. The germline gives CDR1 SGHRS, CDR2 YFSETQ. Trimming took 3 bases from V and 6 from J; bases not matched to a gene: 10. The CDR3 is CASSSELAGGPPEQYF. The CDR3 DNA follows: TGCGCCAGCAGCTCAGAGCTAGCGGGAGGGCCGCCCGAGCAGTACTTC.

This clone was seen just once. V is TRBV14 and J is TRBJ2-6; unclear D gene. This CDR3 contains 17 residues. The ends were cut back, 0 bases at V and 5 bases at J, with 14 bases in the middle. In germline, CDR1 is SGHDN, CDR2 FVKESK. The DNA of the CDR3 is TGTGCCAGCAGCCAAGAGGAGTATTGGGGAAGGGCCAACGTCCTGACTTTC. Amino acid sequence: CASSQEEYWGRANVLTF.